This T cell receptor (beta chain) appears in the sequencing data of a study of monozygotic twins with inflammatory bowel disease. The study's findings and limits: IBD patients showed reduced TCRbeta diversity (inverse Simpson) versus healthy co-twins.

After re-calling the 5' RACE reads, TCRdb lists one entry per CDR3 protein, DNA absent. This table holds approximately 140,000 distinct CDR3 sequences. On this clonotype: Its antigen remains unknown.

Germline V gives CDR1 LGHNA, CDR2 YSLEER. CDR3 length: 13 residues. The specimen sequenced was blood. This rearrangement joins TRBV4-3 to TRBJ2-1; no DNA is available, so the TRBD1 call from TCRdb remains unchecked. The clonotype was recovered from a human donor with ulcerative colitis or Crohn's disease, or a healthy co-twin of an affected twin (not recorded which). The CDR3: CASSQRQGNEQFF.